One and the same sample provided the 21 T cell receptor beta chains below, sequenced in a study of radiotherapy plus CTLA-4 blockade in lung cancer. This table comes from immunoSEQ multiplex PCR, and its TCRdb copy is limited to in-frame clones, with some not included. The table has 45,000 or so clones, 60% to 80% seen once. The sequencing here drew on peripheral blood, taken from a patient treated with radiotherapy plus ipilimumab. The receptor source for this set is a human donor with non-small cell lung cancer who had stable disease on radiotherapy plus ipilimumab.

The chain couples TRBV19 to TRBJ1-2, with TRBD1 matching over 9 bases. This CDR3 has 14 residues. Germline assignment: CDR1 LNHDA and CDR2 SQIVND (reference sequence). J gave up 4 bases and V 5 bases, and 5 bases lay outside the gene matches. CDR3 bases: TGTGCCAGTAGTCTGGGACAGGGTGGCTATGGCTACACCTTC. The encoded protein is CASSLGQGGYGYTF.

The chain is built from TRBV7-9 and TRBJ1-3; no definite D call. The germline V gene has CDR1 SEHNR and CDR2 FQNEAQ (reference sequence). The CDR3 has 15 residues. V dropped 7 bases and J dropped 3 bases, with 16 bases sitting between them. CDR3 amino acids: CASNGYPEGGNTIYF. The CDR3 region has the DNA TGTGCCAGCAATGGGTACCCCGAAGGTGGAAACACCATATATTTT.

J is TRBJ1-6 and V is TRBV5-4, with D perhaps TRBD1 (5 bases). The germline V gene encodes CDR1 SGHNT and CDR2 YYREEE (reference sequence). V was cut by 6 bases and J by 10 bases, with 17 bases left in between. This CDR3 region has 14 residues. The CDR3 DNA follows: TGTGCCAGCACCCAGGATAGCAGGGCCTCACCCCTCCACTTT. Its protein product is CASTQDSRASPLHF. Full variable domain (missing parts from reference TRBV5-4 and TRBJ1-6): ETGVTQSPTHLIKTRGQQVTLRCSSQSGHNTVSWYQQALGQGPQFIFQYYREEENGRGNFPPRFSGLQFPNYSSELNVNALELDDSALYLCASTQDSRASPLHFGNGTRLTVT.

V usage is TRBV28 and J usage is TRBJ2-1, with TRBD2 identical over 7 bases. This CDR3 has 13 residues. CDR1 and CDR2 from the germline V gene are MDHEN and SYDVKM. The V gene end was trimmed by 8 bases and the J gene end by 5 bases; junction bases not matched to a gene: 6. The CDR3 region has the DNA TGTGCCAGCTCGTTGACTAGCAACAATGAGCAGTTCTTC. As protein: CASSLTSNNEQFF.

This rearrangement joins TRBV19 to TRBJ2-3; the match to TRBD1 covers 12 bases. Per the germline V gene, CDR1 is LNHDA and CDR2 is SQIVND (reference sequence). The junction had 3 bases not matched to a gene; V was cut back by 3 bases and J by 2 bases. The CDR3 is made up of 16 amino acids. This CDR3 is CASSMVGQGATDTQYF. CDR3 nucleotide sequence: TGTGCCAGTAGTATGGTGGGACAGGGGGCCACAGATACGCAGTATTTT.

The J gene is TRBJ2-7, the V gene TRBV18; D gene unclear. The CDR3 loop spans 14 amino acids. V gave up 3 bases and J gave up 0 bases, with 9 bases separating them. Germline loops: CDR1 KGHSH, CDR2 LQKENI. CDR3 nucleotides: TGTGCCAGCTCACCCAGAAAAGACTCCTACGAGCAGTACTTC. It yields the protein CASSPRKDSYEQYF.

The chain employs TRBV6-5 and TRBJ1-5; tentative D call: TRBD1 (5 bases). Germline CDR1 and CDR2: MNHEY and SVGAGI. This CDR3 is built from 15 residues. Between the trimmed V and J ends, which lost 4 bases and 7 bases, there was a span of 17 bases. The CDR3 protein is CASSSLQGSGQPQHF. The CDR3 region has the DNA TGTGCCAGCAGTTCCCTTCAGGGAAGTGGACAGCCCCAGCATTTT.

The sample holds one count of this clone. V gene TRBV6-5 combines with J gene TRBJ2-2, with D unclear. This CDR3 spans 12 amino acids. Looked up from germline, CDR1 is MNHEY and CDR2 is SVGAGI. V shed 11 bases and J shed 0 bases, with 7 bases lying between them. CDR3 sequence (DNA): TGTGCCTCCCGCACGAACACCGGGGAGCTGTTTTTT. Its protein product is CASRTNTGELFF.

V and J are TRBV11-2 and TRBJ2-7; possibly TRBD1 for D (5 bases). Trimming stripped 3 bases from V and 2 bases from J, with 11 bases between. The CDR3 consists of 14 residues. Germline loops: CDR1 SGHAT, CDR2 FQNNGV. CDR3 residues: CASSFLTGTYEQYF. The DNA of the CDR3 is TGTGCCAGCAGCTTTTTAACAGGTACCTACGAGCAGTACTTC.

The chain employs TRBV6-4 and TRBJ2-1; 10 bases are shared with TRBD2. Looked up from germline, CDR1 is MRHNA and CDR2 is SNTAGT. The CDR3 totals 14 residues. The V gene end was trimmed by 5 bases and the J gene end by 7 bases; junction bases not matched to a gene: 5. CDR3 protein: CASSIAGGRNEQFF. CDR3 DNA sequence: TGTGCCAGCAGTATAGCGGGGGGTAGAAATGAGCAGTTCTTC.

Only one count was recorded for this clone. V is TRBV30 and J is TRBJ1-2, with TRBD1 identical over 9 bases. CDR3 length: 13 amino acids. Germline CDR1 reads GTSNPN; CDR2 reads SVGIG (reference sequence). V trimming: 4 bases; J trimming: 2 bases; junction bases outside the gene matches: 2. In nucleotides, the CDR3 is TGTGCCTGGAAACAGGGGGCGAACTATGGCTACACCTTC. Protein: CAWKQGANYGYTF. Full variable domain (outside the CDR3, taken from reference TRBV30 and TRBJ1-2): SQTIHQWPATLVQPVGSPLSLECTVEGTSNPNLYWYRQAAGRGLQLLFYSVGIGQISSEVPQNLSASRPQDRQFILSSKKLLLSDSGFYLCAWKQGANYGYTFGSGTRLTVV.

The J gene is TRBJ1-1, the V gene TRBV6-1; 7 nucleotides match TRBD1. The CDR3 is made up of 11 amino acids. V shed 10 bases, J shed 9 bases, and the junction held 8 bases outside the gene matches. CDR1 is MNHNS, CDR2 SASEGT, per germline. The CDR3 region has the DNA TGTGCCACCTTCAGGGACAGAAAAGCTTTCTTT. Its protein is CATFRDRKAFF.

This clone is a singleton in its sample. The CDR3 sequence is CASLQGDNYGYTF. The CDR3 DNA is TGTGCCAGCCTTCAGGGAGATAACTATGGCTACACCTTC. The chain recombines TRBV5-8 with TRBJ1-2, with D maybe TRBD1 (5 bases). Deletions cut 7 bases from V and 1 base from J, with 11 bases between. CDR3 size: 13 residues. The germline gives CDR1 SGHTS, CDR2 YDEGEE.

This chain uses TRBV20-1 with TRBJ2-4, with a possible D match to TRBD1 (6 bases). V was shortened by 5 bases and J by 5 bases, with 7 bases between the two germline ends. Per the germline V gene, CDR1 is DFQATT and CDR2 is SNEGSKA (reference sequence). This CDR3 spans 11 amino acids. The CDR3 region has the DNA TGCAGTGCTTACAGGGAAAACATTCAGTACTTC. Its translation: CSAYRENIQYF.

This chain joins TRBV19 and TRBJ1-5, with 10 bases aligning to TRBD1. Germline lookup yields CDR1 LNHDA and CDR2 SQIVND (reference sequence). J was trimmed by 2 bases and V by 3 bases; bases with no gene match: 1. This CDR3 spans 15 amino acids. The CDR3 loop reads CASSIGTGGNQPQHF. The CDR3 coding sequence is TGTGCCAGTAGTATTGGGACAGGGGGCAATCAGCCCCAGCATTTT.

CDR3 amino acids: CASTRDYTDTQYF. As DNA, the CDR3 is TGTGCCAGCACCCGGGACTACACAGATACGCAGTATTTT. This chain uses TRBV2 with TRBJ2-3; 7 nucleotides match TRBD2. V shed 7 bases, J shed 2 bases, and the junction held 3 bases outside the gene matches. Looked up from germline, CDR1 is SNHLY and CDR2 is FYNNEI. The CDR3 is made up of 13 amino acids.

This chain connects TRBV5-6 to TRBJ1-1; no definite D call. V shed 1 base and J shed 6 bases, with 10 bases lying between them. The germline V gene has CDR1 SGHDT and CDR2 YYEEEE. There are 13 residues in the CDR3. CDR3 in amino acids: CASSLWGRAEAFF. In nucleotides, the CDR3 is TGTGCCAGCAGCTTGTGGGGTCGGGCTGAAGCTTTCTTT. The full variable domain, completed using reference TRBV5-6 and TRBJ1-1, is DAGVTQSPTHLIKTRGQQVTLRCSPKSGHDTVSWYQQALGQGPQFIFQYYEEEERQRGNFPDRFSGHQFPNYSSELNVNALLLGDSALYLCASSLWGRAEAFFGQGTRLTVV.

This clone was seen more than once but under ten times. This chain joins TRBV6-6 and TRBJ2-1; 7 nucleotides line up with TRBD2. This CDR3 has 12 amino acids. Germline V gives CDR1 MNHNY, CDR2 SVGAGI (reference sequence). With V trimmed by 6 bases and J by 10 bases, 6 bases remained unmatched. CDR3 protein: CASRQAGMEQFF. DNA for the CDR3: TGTGCCAGCAGGCAAGCGGGGATGGAGCAGTTCTTC.

This chain uses TRBV28 with TRBJ2-2; D gene uncertain. This CDR3 has 13 residues. The germline V gene has CDR1 MDHEN and CDR2 SYDVKM. Trimming took 5 bases from V and 0 from J, leaving 4 bases between them. CDR3 region: CASSSANTGELFF. The DNA for the CDR3 is TGTGCCAGCAGTAGCGCGAACACCGGGGAGCTGTTTTTT.

J is TRBJ2-1 and V is TRBV27; TRBD2 is a possible D gene (6 bases). This CDR3 has 15 amino acids. Germline V lookup: CDR1 MNHEY, CDR2 SMNVEV (reference sequence). With 7 bases removed from V and 0 bases from J, the gap between germline ends came to 13 bases. The CDR3 sequence is CASNRAGSSYNEQFF. For the CDR3, the DNA is TGTGCCAGCAATCGGGCGGGGAGCTCCTACAATGAGCAGTTCTTC.

The gene calls are TRBV19 and TRBJ2-1; 9 bases fit TRBD2. J lost 10 bases, V lost 5 bases, and 9 bases had no gene match. CDR1 and CDR2 from the germline V gene are LNHDA and SQIVND (reference sequence). The CDR3 covers 14 residues. In nucleotides, the CDR3 is TGTGCCAGTAGTTTGGGGGGACTAGCAGGGGAGCAGTTCTTC. It is translated as CASSLGGLAGEQFF.